A single sample gave rise to the 18 T cell receptor beta chains below, sequenced in a study of T cell clonotyping in hematopoietic cell transplantation. Generated by immunoSEQ multiplex PCR, the TCRdb table keeps only in-frame clones and is missing some. The repertoire holds tens of thousands of clones, with 60% to 80% as singletons. Noted time point: recipient sample about 28 days before transplant, after cytoreduction. Sequencing was performed on peripheral blood mononuclear cells, taken before stem cell transplant. Every receptor here comes from a middle-aged man with myelodysplastic syndrome. Some clones in this sample may be carry-over from other donors' samples.

V is TRBV7-9 and J is TRBJ2-7; TRBD2 aligns across 7 bases. Per germline, CDR1 SEHNR and CDR2 FQNEAQ (reference sequence). V trimming: 2 bases; J trimming: 5 bases; junction bases outside the gene matches: 9. This CDR3 has 15 amino acids. The CDR3 bases are TGTGCCAGCAGCTTACTGGGAGGGGCGCGCAACGAGCAGTACTTC. Protein sequence: CASSLLGGARNEQYF.

The V and J genes are TRBV9 and TRBJ2-7, with a possible D match to TRBD2 (6 bases). Trimming stripped 3 bases from V and 4 bases from J, with 17 bases between. The CDR3 is made up of 15 amino acids. The germline V gene encodes CDR1 SGDLS and CDR2 YYNGEE. CDR3 protein: CASSGGAGLGYEQYF. The CDR3 DNA follows: TGTGCCAGCAGCGGGGGCGCGGGGTTGGGGTACGAGCAGTACTTC.

The chain couples TRBV6-5 to TRBJ1-2; 10 bases are shared with TRBD1. The germline gives CDR1 MNHEY, CDR2 SVGAGI. V dropped 5 bases and J dropped 4; count of bases not matched to a gene: 4. CDR3 length: 14 amino acids. The CDR3 here is CASSGGTGAYGYTF. CDR3 coding DNA: TGTGCCAGCAGTGGAGGGACAGGGGCCTATGGCTACACCTTC.

This chain uses TRBV29-1 with TRBJ2-7; D gene ambiguous. The ends were cut back, 2 bases at V and 6 bases at J, with 14 bases in the middle. Germline loops: CDR1 SQVTM, CDR2 ANQGSEA. CDR3 length: 13 residues. CDR3 residues: CSVEKDLGSEQYF. The CDR3 DNA is TGCAGCGTTGAAAAGGACCTGGGCTCCGAGCAGTACTTC.

The J gene is TRBJ2-2, the V gene TRBV28; 7 positions match TRBD1. V gave up 5 bases and J gave up 3 bases; unmatched junction bases: 9. The germline CDR1 and CDR2 sequences are MDHEN and SYDVKM. The CDR3 runs 16 residues. DNA of the CDR3: TGTGCCAGCAGTACCCTGCCAGGGGGACACACCGGGGAGCTGTTTTTT. The encoded protein is CASSTLPGGHTGELFF. The variable domain in full, with the rest retrieved from reference TRBV28 and TRBJ2-2, is DVKVTQSSRYLVKRTGEKVFLECVQDMDHENMFWYRQDPGLGLRLIYFSYDVKMKEKGDIPEGYSVSREKKERFSLILESASTNQTSMYLCASSTLPGGHTGELFFGEGSRLTVL.

This chain uses TRBV29-1 with TRBJ2-5, with 11 bases lining up with TRBD2. V shed 4 bases and J 2 bases; nucleotides not matched to a gene: 3. The CDR3 loop spans 14 amino acids. Germline values: CDR1 SQVTM, CDR2 ANQGSEA. CDR3 amino acids: CSVGSSGGQETQYF. DNA of the CDR3: TGCAGCGTTGGGTCTAGCGGGGGGCAAGAGACCCAGTACTTC.

On this clone itself: The same CDR3 arises from other DNA sequences in this sample as well. The chain recombines TRBV30 with TRBJ1-3; D gene unclear. CDR1 is GTSNPN and CDR2 is SVGIG in the germline V gene (reference sequence). Trimming took off 0 bases at V and 4 bases at J, with 1 base between the two ends. This CDR3 is built from 11 residues. The CDR3 DNA is TGTGCCTGGAGTGTAGGAAACACCATATATTTT. Protein product: CAWSVGNTIYF.

The count of this clone is one. V and J are TRBV5-4 and TRBJ2-7; 8 positions match TRBD1. Germline lookup yields CDR1 SGHNT and CDR2 YYREEE (reference sequence). The CDR3 consists of 14 residues. V lost 4 bases, J lost 3 bases, and 6 bases stayed unmatched. CDR3 DNA sequence: TGTGCCAGCAGCAGCAATGGACAGGGCTACGAGCAGTACTTC. Translated, it gives CASSSNGQGYEQYF. Filled out from reference TRBV5-4 and TRBJ2-7, the complete variable domain reads ETGVTQSPTHLIKTRGQQVTLRCSSQSGHNTVSWYQQALGQGPQFIFQYYREEENGRGNFPPRFSGLQFPNYSSELNVNALELDDSALYLCASSSNGQGYEQYFGPGTRLTVT.

This chain links TRBV6-6 with TRBJ2-7; D gene ambiguous. Deletions cut 4 bases from V and 6 bases from J, with 10 bases between. The CDR3 runs 12 residues. Germline CDR1 reads MNHNY; CDR2 reads SVGAGI (reference sequence). This CDR3 is CASSSGPVEQYF. The CDR3 nucleotides are TGTGCCAGCAGTTCGGGCCCGGTCGAGCAGTACTTC.

This clone was found once. The chain couples TRBV2 to TRBJ1-5; TRBD1 aligns across 8 bases. Trimming took 3 bases from V and 11 from J; bases not matched to a gene: 3. CDR3 length: 12 residues. Germline CDR1 and CDR2: SNHLY and FYNNEI. DNA for the CDR3: TGTGCCAGCAGTGACAGGGGGCCGGCCCAGCATTTT. It encodes CASSDRGPAQHF.

DNA of the CDR3: TGTGCCAGCAGTTTTAGGGGGGGGGAGCAGTACTTC. Amino acid sequence: CASSFRGGEQYF. The chain recombines TRBV28 with TRBJ2-7, with a tentative D call TRBD2 (7 bases). This CDR3 has 12 residues. Trimming took off 3 bases at V and 7 bases at J, with 10 bases between the two ends. CDR1 and CDR2 from the germline V gene are MDHEN and SYDVKM. Drawing the rest from reference TRBV28 and TRBJ2-7, the complete variable domain is DVKVTQSSRYLVKRTGEKVFLECVQDMDHENMFWYRQDPGLGLRLIYFSYDVKMKEKGDIPEGYSVSREKKERFSLILESASTNQTSMYLCASSFRGGEQYFGPGTRLTVT.

The chain employs TRBV28 and TRBJ2-7, with a weak D call TRBD2 (6 bases). With 3 bases removed from V and 3 bases from J, the gap between germline ends came to 12 bases. This CDR3 region has 14 residues. The germline V gene encodes CDR1 MDHEN and CDR2 SYDVKM. CDR3 coding DNA: TGTGCCAGCAGTTTTGGAGGGGACCACTACGAGCAGTACTTC. Encoded protein: CASSFGGDHYEQYF.

The chain carries TRBV29-1 and TRBJ2-5; unclear D gene. V lost 1 base to trimming and J lost 0 bases, with 3 bases between them. The germline V gene encodes CDR1 SQVTM and CDR2 ANQGSEA. This CDR3 comprises 12 residues. Written as DNA, the CDR3 is TGCAGCGTTGAAGTCAACCAAGAGACCCAGTACTTC. Translation: CSVEVNQETQYF.

This rearrangement joins TRBV6-6 to TRBJ2-3; D gene ambiguous. Germline assignment: CDR1 MNHNY and CDR2 SVGAGI (reference sequence). Trimming cost V 1 base and J 2 bases, with 7 bases left between them. The CDR3 runs 14 residues. CDR3: CASSYYGDTDTQYF. The CDR3 coding sequence is TGTGCCAGCAGTTACTATGGGGACACAGATACGCAGTATTTT.

CDR3 in DNA: TGTGCCAGCAGCTTGTTGTCCGGTAATTCACCCCTCCACTTT. As protein: CASSLLSGNSPLHF. This chain connects TRBV7-2 to TRBJ1-6; D is unresolved. The V gene's germline CDR1 is SGHTA and CDR2 FQGNSA. V was shortened by 3 bases and J by 6 bases, with 9 bases between the two germline ends. This CDR3 is 14 amino acids long.

This chain's CDR3 is CASNTANTGELFF. CDR3 DNA: TGTGCCAGCAACACCGCTAACACCGGGGAGCTGTTTTTT. This chain connects TRBV6-5 to TRBJ2-2; D remains ambiguous. Trimming left V 7 bases short and J 2 bases short, with 8 bases between. Germline CDR1 reads MNHEY; CDR2 reads SVGAGI. The CDR3 covers 13 residues.

The chain recombines TRBV7-2 with TRBJ2-7; no reliable D call. Deletions cut 1 base from V and 4 bases from J, with 8 bases between. The CDR3 is made up of 13 amino acids. Germline assignment: CDR1 SGHTA and CDR2 FQGNSA. This CDR3 is CASSLGSEYEQYF. Written as DNA, the CDR3 is TGTGCCAGCAGCTTAGGGTCCGAGTACGAGCAGTACTTC.

The chain employs TRBV7-2 and TRBJ1-2, with a tentative D call TRBD1 (6 bases). The germline V and J ends were trimmed by 3 bases and 7 bases, with 18 bases remaining between them. This CDR3 region has 15 residues. CDR1 and CDR2 (germline): SGHTA, FQGNSA. The CDR3 DNA sequence: TGTGCCAGCAGCTTCGTGGAGAGGGGGGACGGTGGCTACACCTTC. Its protein is CASSFVERGDGGYTF.